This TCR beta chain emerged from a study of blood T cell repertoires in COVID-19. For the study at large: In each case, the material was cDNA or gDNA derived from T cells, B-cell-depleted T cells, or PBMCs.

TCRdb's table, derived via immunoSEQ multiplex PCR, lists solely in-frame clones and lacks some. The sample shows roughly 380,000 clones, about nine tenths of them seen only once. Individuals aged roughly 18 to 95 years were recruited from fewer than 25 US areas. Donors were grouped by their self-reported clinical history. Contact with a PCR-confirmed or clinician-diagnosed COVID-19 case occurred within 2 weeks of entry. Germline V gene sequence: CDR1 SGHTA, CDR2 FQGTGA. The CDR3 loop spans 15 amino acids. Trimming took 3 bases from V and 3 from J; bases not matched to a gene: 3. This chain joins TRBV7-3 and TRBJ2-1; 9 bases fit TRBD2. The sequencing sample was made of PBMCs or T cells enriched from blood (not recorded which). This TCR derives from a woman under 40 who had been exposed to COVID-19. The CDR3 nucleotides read TGTGCCAGCAGCTTGGGGACTAGCAGCTACAATGAGCAGTTCTTC. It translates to CASSLGTSSYNEQFF.